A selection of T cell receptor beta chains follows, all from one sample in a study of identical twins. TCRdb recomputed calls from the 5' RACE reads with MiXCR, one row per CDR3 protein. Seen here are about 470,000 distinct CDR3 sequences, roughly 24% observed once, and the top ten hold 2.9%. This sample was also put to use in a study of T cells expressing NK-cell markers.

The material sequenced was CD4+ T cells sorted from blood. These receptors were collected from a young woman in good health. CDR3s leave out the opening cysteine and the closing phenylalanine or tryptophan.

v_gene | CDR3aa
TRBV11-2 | ASSSTSGRNYEQY
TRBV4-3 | ASSPVRSSYEQY
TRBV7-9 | ASSPLGQGAREQY
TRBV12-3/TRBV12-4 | ASSLFGRGYEKLF
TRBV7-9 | ASSSGDRGYGYT
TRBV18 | ASSPLQGAEAF
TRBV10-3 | AISEIAGVDSYNEQF
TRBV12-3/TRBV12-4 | ASSRFPRGKTTEAF
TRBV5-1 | ASSYRLAPSPYNEQF
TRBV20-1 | SARGQGREEQY
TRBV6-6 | ASSPESGYT
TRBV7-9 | ASSLEPGLAGSYEQY
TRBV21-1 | ASTRTGSDYEQY
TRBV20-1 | SAREWEQNNSPLH
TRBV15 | ATSETGKVSAEQF
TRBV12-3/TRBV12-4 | ASSPRAISGNTIY
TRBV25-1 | ASSGGRLAVYNEQF
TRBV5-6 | ASSLASRGNYEQY
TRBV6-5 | ASSSSGGAWSYEQY
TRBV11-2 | ASSGPRGMNTEAF
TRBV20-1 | SARRREETQY
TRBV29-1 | SVERTGEVG
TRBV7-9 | ASSLEPRNEQF
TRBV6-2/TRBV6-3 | ASRRRLAGGHNEQF
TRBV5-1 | ASSSRTTGDTQY
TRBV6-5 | ASSYGQGTVKLF
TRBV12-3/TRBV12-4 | ASSLPGGSQY
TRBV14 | ASSLLGTGSGEQY
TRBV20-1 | SARTSGNSYEQY
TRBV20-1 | SAREGQGRDEQY
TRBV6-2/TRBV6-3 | ASSPIRGRNTEAF
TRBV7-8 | ASSSDRGGEQF
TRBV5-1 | ASSSYRGRDTGELF
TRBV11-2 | ASSPSRVVATEAF
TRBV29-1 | SVDVGGQETQY
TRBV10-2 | ASSEAGREQY
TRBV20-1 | SAQTLRQGENSPLH
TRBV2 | ASRVQGYEQY
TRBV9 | ASSVKGVVSANYGYT
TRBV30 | AWSVGEPWPQH
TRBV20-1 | SASLGGRSYNEQF
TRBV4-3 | ASSRLRDSSYEQY
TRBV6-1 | ASIYELSTDTQY
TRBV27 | ASSLELSSNEQF
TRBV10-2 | ASSEGQSSYNEQF
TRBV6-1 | ASGASGSNNEQF
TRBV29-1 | SAELNTGELF
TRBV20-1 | SAYTSSSTDTQY
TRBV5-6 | ASSLGLISGQFTDTQY
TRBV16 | ASSRTGTLGETQY
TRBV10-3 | AISTLRGRATGELF
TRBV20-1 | SATRNEQF